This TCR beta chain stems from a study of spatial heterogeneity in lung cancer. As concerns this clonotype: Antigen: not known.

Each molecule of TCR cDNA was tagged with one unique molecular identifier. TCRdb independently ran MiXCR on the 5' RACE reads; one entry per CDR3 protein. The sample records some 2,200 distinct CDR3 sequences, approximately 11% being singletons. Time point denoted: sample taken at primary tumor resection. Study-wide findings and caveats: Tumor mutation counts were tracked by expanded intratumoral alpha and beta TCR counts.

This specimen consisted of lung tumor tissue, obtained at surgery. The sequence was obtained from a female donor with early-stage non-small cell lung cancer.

This CDR3 is CASSYSRGPGDTQYF. The CDR3 DNA reads as TGTGCCAGCAGTTACTCGCGGGGGCCCGGGGATACGCAGTATTTT. V and J are TRBV6-5 and TRBJ2-3; tentative D call: TRBD2 (7 bases). V lost 0 bases and J lost 6, with 13 bases in between. CDR1 is MNHEY, CDR2 SVGAGI, per germline. CDR3 size: 15 residues.